These 10 T cell receptor beta chains share one sample of origin, sequenced in a study of blood T cell repertoires in COVID-19. Repertoires were generated with immunoSEQ multiplex PCR, while TCRdb's copy carries only in-frame clones and drops some. This sample has about 150,000 clones, with roughly 81% found just once. The sample comprised peripheral blood. The receptors were gathered from a human donor with acute or convalescent COVID-19. The donor label of this sample is uncertain.

The chain is built from TRBV3-1 (or the pseudogene TRBV3-2) and TRBJ2-2; D may be TRBD1 (5 bases). The CDR3 sequence is 16 residues long. Between the trimmed V and J ends, which lost 1 base and 6 bases, there was a span of 15 bases. Germline CDR1 is LGHDT and CDR2 is YNNKEL (reference sequence). DNA for the CDR3: TGTGCCAGCAGCCAAGCCCCGGGCAGGGTGGCCGGGGAGCTGTTTTTT. Translating gives CASSQAPGRVAGELFF.

The chain combines TRBV6-5 with TRBJ1-1, with a possible D match to TRBD1 (6 bases). V lost 6 bases to trimming and J lost 1 base, with 9 bases between them. CDR3 length: 13 amino acids. Per the germline V gene, CDR1 is MNHEY and CDR2 is SVGAGI. The CDR3 protein is CASRLQGNTEAFF. The CDR3 DNA reads TGTGCCAGCAGATTACAGGGGAACACTGAAGCTTTCTTT.

The chain links TRBV29-1 to TRBJ2-5; 8 bases align to TRBD1. CDR3 size: 13 residues. Germline CDR1 reads SQVTM; CDR2 reads ANQGSEA. V trimming: 3 bases; J trimming: 5 bases; junction bases outside the gene matches: 5. This CDR3 reads CSVDTGGGETQYF. As DNA, the CDR3 is TGCAGCGTTGATACAGGGGGTGGTGAGACCCAGTACTTC. Complete variable domain (other parts from reference TRBV29-1 and TRBJ2-5): SAVISQKPSRDICQRGTSLTIQCQVDSQVTMMFWYRQQPGQSLTLIATANQGSEATYESGFVIDKFPISRPNLTFSTLTVSNMSPEDSSIYLCSVDTGGGETQYFGPGTRLLVL.

The chain couples TRBV5-4 to TRBJ2-5; 8 bases agree with TRBD1. The germline gives CDR1 SGHNT, CDR2 YYREEE (reference sequence). This CDR3 contains 14 residues. The V gene end was trimmed by 2 bases and the J gene end by 3 bases; junction bases not matched to a gene: 3. CDR3 bases: TGTGCCAGCAGCTTACAGGGGGTTGAAGAGACCCAGTACTTC. This translates into CASSLQGVEETQYF.

The chain is built from TRBV5-5 and TRBJ1-1; D unresolved. The length of the CDR3 is 15 residues. CDR1 SGHKS and CDR2 YYEKEE come from the germline V gene (reference sequence). V gave up 0 bases and J gave up 1 base, with 10 bases separating them. In nucleotides, the CDR3 is TGTGCCAGCAGCTTGGCCGCGGCACCGAACACTGAAGCTTTCTTT. It yields the protein CASSLAAAPNTEAFF.

V and J are TRBV7-9 and TRBJ1-3; TRBD1 might be the D (5 bases). Looked up from germline, CDR1 is SEHNR and CDR2 is FQNEAQ (reference sequence). V lost 5 bases to trimming and J lost 1 base, with 12 bases between them. The CDR3 spans 15 residues. The DNA of the CDR3 is TGTGCCAGCAGCCCTCTGGGGGGTTCTGGAAACACCATATATTTT. Amino acids: CASSPLGGSGNTIYF.

This chain connects TRBV7-9 to TRBJ2-7; 9 nucleotides match TRBD2. This CDR3 contains 14 residues. Germline loops: CDR1 SEHNR, CDR2 FQNEAQ (reference sequence). J gave up 6 bases and V 4 bases, and 7 bases lay outside the gene matches. CDR3 amino acids: CASSSTGTSSEQYV. The CDR3 DNA follows: TGTGCCAGCAGCTCTACTGGGACTAGCTCCGAGCAGTACGTC.

This clone was seen only a few times. The chain links TRBV4-1 to TRBJ1-4; no clear D gene. The V end lost 3 bases, the J end lost 8 bases, and 10 bases lay between the germline ends. The CDR3 consists of 13 residues. Germline loops: CDR1 MGHRA, CDR2 YSYEKL. This CDR3 is CASSQTSREKLFF. The CDR3 DNA sequence: TGCGCCAGCAGCCAGACATCCCGGGAAAAACTGTTTTTT.

The CDR3, as DNA: TGTGCCAGCAGCCCCCCGGGCGGGGTGGGCACAGATACGCAGTATTTT. Its translation is CASSPPGGVGTDTQYF. The chain carries TRBV6-2 or TRBV6-3 and TRBJ2-3, with D perhaps TRBD2 (6 bases). With 6 bases removed from V and 1 base from J, the gap between germline ends came to 17 bases. The CDR3 totals 16 residues. Germline V gives CDR1 MNHEY, CDR2 SVGEGT.

The J gene is TRBJ1-1, the V gene TRBV7-9; the D gene is possibly TRBD1 (5 bases). V was cut by 0 bases and J by 6 bases, with 11 bases left in between. The CDR3 runs 14 residues. Germline V CDR1 and CDR2: SEHNR, FQNEAQ (reference sequence). Here the CDR3 DNA reads TGTGCCAGCAGCTTAGCGCACACAGGCTCTGAAGCTTTCTTT. It codes for CASSLAHTGSEAFF.